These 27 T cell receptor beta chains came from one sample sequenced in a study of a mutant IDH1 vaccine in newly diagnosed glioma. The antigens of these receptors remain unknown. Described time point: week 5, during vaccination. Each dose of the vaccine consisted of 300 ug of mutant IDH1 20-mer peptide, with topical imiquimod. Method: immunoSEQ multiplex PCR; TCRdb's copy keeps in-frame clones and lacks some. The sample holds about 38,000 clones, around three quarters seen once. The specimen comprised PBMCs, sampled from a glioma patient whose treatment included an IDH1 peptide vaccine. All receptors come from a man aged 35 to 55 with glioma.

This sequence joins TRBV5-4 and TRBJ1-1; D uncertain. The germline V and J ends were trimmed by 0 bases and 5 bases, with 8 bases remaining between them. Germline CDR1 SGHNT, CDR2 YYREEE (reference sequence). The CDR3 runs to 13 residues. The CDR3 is CASSLGTGTEAFF. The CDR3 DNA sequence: TGTGCCAGCAGCTTGGGAACGGGGACTGAAGCTTTCTTT.

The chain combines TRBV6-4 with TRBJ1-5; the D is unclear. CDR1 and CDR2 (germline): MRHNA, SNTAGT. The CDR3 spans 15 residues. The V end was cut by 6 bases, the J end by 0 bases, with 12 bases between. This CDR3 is CASREQPYSNQPQHF. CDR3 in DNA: TGTGCCAGCAGGGAACAGCCTTATAGCAATCAGCCCCAGCATTTT.

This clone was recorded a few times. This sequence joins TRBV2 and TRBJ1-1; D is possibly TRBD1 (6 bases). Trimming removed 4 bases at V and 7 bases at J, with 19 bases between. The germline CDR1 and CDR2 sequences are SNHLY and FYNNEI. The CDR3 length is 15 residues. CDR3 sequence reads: CASSVSATGFGEAFF. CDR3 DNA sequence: TGTGCCAGCAGTGTCAGCGCGACAGGTTTTGGTGAAGCTTTCTTT.

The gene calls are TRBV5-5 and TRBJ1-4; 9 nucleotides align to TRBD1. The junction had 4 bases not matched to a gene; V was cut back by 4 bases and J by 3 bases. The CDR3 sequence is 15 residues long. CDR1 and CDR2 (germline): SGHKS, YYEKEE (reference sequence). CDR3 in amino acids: CASSTQGAANEKLFF. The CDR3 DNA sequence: TGTGCCAGCAGCACACAGGGGGCTGCTAATGAAAAACTGTTTTTT.

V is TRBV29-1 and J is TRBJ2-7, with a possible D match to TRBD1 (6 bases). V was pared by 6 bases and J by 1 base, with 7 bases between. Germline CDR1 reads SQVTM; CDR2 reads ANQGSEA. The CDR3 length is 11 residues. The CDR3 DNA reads TGCAGCGTCGGACAGTCCTACGAGCAGTACTTC. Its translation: CSVGQSYEQYF.

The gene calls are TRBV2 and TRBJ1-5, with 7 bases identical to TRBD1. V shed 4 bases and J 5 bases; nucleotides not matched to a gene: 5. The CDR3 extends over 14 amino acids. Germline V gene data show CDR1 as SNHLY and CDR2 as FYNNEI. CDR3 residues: CASSVEGGDQPQHF. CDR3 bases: TGTGCCAGCAGTGTAGAAGGGGGCGATCAGCCCCAGCATTTT. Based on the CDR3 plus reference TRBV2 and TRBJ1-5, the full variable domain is EPEVTQTPSHQVTQMGQEVILRCVPISNHLYFYWYRQILGQKVEFLVSFYNNEISEKSEIFDDQFSVERPDGSNFTLKIRSTKLEDSAMYFCASSVEGGDQPQHFGDGTRLSIL.

This CDR3 is CASSSGRNSYEQYF. In nucleotides, the CDR3 is TGTGCCAGTAGCTCCGGACGAAACTCCTACGAGCAGTACTTC. The chain is built from TRBV19 and TRBJ2-7, with D hard to call. CDR1 and CDR2 from the germline V gene are LNHDA and SQIVND (reference sequence). The CDR3 length is 14 residues. Trimming cost V 6 bases and J 0 bases, with 12 bases left between them.

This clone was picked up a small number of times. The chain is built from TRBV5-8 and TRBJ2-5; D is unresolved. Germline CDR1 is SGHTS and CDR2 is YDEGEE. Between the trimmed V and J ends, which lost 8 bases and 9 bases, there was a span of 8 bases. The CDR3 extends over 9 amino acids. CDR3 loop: CASTGAQYF. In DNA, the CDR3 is TGTGCCAGTACCGGAGCCCAGTACTTC.

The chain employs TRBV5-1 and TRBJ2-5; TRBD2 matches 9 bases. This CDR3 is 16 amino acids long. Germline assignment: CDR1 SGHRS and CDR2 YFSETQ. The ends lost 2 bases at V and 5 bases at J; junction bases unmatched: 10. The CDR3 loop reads CASSFLGGGARETQYF. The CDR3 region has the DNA TGCGCCAGCAGCTTTCTTGGCGGGGGGGCCCGGGAGACCCAGTACTTC.

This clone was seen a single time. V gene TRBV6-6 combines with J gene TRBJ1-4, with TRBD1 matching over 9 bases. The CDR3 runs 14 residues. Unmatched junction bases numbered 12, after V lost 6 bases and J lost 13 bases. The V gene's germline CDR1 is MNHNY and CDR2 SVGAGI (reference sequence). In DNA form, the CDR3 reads TGTGCCAGCAGAACAGGGGGCCTTATGAAGGGACTGTTTTTT. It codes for CASRTGGLMKGLFF.

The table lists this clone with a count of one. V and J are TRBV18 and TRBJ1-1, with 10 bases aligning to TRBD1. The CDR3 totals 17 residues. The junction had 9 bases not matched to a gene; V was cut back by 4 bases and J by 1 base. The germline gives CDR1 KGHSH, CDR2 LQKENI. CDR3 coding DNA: TGTGCCAGCTCACTACGGGGACAGGGGTTTGCGAACACTGAAGCTTTCTTT. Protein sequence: CASSLRGQGFANTEAFF.

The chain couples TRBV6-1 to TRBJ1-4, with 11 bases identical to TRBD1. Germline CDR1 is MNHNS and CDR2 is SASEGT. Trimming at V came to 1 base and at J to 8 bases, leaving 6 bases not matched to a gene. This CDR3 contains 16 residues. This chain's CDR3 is CASSEEVGTGGEKLFF. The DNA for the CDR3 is TGTGCCAGCAGTGAAGAAGTAGGGACAGGGGGAGAAAAACTGTTTTTT.

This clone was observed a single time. The CDR3 region is CASSVSARPYEQYF. CDR3 sequence (DNA): TGCGCCAGCAGTGTCTCCGCCAGGCCCTACGAGCAGTACTTC. The rearrangement links TRBV10-1 to TRBJ2-7, with D unresolved. Germline V gene lookup returns CDR1 WNHNN and CDR2 SYGVQD (reference sequence). CDR3 size: 14 residues. V lost 4 bases and J 2 bases, leaving 12 bases between the germline ends.

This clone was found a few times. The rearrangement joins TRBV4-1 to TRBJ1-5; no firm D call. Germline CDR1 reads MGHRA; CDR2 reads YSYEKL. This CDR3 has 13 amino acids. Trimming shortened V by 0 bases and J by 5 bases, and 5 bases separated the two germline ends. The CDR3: CASSQDPHQPQHF. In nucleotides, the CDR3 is TGCGCCAGCAGCCAAGATCCCCATCAGCCCCAGCATTTT.

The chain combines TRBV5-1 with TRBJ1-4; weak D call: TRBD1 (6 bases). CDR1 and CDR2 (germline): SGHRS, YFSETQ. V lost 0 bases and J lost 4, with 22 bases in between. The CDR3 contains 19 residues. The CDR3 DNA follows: TGCGCCAGCAGCTTGGCCGTACAGACAGGAACCAGATATAATGAAAAACTGTTTTTT. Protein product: CASSLAVQTGTRYNEKLFF.

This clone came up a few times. The CDR3 is CASSLSESNEKLFF. Written as DNA, the CDR3 is TGTGCCAGCAGCTTGTCAGAGTCTAATGAAAAACTGTTTTTT. The chain is built from TRBV11-2 and TRBJ1-4; D is unresolved. V was trimmed by 3 bases and J by 3 bases, leaving 8 bases between them. Germline-derived CDR1 and CDR2 are SGHAT and FQNNGV. The CDR3 has 14 amino acids.

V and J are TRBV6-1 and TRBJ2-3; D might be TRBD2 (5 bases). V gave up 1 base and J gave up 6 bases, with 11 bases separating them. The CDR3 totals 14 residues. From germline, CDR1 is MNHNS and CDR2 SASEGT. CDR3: CASSEELVRDTQYF. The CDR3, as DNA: TGTGCCAGCAGTGAAGAACTAGTTAGGGATACGCAGTATTTT.

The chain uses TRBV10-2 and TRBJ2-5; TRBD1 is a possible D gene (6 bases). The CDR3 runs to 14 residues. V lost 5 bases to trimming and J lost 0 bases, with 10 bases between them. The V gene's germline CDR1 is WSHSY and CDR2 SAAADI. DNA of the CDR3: TGCGCCAGCAGTCGAGGACAGAACCAAGAGACCCAGTACTTC. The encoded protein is CASSRGQNQETQYF.

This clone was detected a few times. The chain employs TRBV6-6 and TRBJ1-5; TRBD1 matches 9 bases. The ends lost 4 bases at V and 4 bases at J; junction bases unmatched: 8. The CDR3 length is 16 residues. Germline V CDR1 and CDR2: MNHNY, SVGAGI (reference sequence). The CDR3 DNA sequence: TGTGCCAGCAGTTCCACGGACAGGGGCGGGAATCAGCCCCAGCATTTT. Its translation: CASSSTDRGGNQPQHF.

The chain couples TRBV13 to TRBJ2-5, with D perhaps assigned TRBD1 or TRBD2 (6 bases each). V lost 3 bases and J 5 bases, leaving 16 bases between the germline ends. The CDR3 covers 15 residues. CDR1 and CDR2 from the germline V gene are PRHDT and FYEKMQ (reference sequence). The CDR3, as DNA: TGTGCCAGCAGCTTTAAAGAGGGGGGTAGGGAGACCCAGTACTTC. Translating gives CASSFKEGGRETQYF.

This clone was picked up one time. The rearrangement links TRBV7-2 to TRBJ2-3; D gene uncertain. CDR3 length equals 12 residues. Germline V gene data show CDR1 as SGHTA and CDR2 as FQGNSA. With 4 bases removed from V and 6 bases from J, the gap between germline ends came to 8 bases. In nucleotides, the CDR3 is TGTGCCAGCAGCTCGACTGGGGATACGCAGTATTTT. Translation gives CASSSTGDTQYF.

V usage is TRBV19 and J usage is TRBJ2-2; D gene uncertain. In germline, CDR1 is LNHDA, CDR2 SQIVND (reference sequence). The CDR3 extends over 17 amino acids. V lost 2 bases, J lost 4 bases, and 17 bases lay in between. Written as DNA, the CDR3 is TGTGCCAGTAGTATACCTCTCCGGCCCCTGGGCACCGGGGAGCTGTTTTTT. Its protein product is CASSIPLRPLGTGELFF.

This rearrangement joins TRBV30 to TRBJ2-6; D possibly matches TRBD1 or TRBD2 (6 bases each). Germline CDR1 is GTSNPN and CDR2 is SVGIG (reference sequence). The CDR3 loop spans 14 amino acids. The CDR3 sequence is CAGRRGSGANVLTF. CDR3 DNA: TGTGCTGGCCGGAGGGGGTCTGGGGCCAACGTCCTGACTTTC.

The CDR3 protein is CAISDPPSGLYEQYF. CDR3 sequence (DNA): TGTGCCATCAGTGATCCGCCTAGCGGACTCTACGAGCAGTACTTC. The chain combines TRBV10-3 with TRBJ2-7, with 7 bases matching TRBD2. CDR3 length equals 15 residues. The V gene end was trimmed by 3 bases and the J gene end by 3 bases; junction bases not matched to a gene: 8. Germline CDR1 is ENHRY and CDR2 is SYGVKD.

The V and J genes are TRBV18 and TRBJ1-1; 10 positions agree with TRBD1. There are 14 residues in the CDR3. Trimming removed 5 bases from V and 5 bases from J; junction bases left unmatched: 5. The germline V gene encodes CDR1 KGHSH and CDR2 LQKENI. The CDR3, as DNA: TGTGCCAGCTCATCTGGGACAGGGGATACTGAAGCTTTCTTT. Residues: CASSSGTGDTEAFF.

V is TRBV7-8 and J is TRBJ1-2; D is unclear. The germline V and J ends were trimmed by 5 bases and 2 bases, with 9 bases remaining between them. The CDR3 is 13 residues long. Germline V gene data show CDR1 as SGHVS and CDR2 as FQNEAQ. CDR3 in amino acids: CASSITVNYGYTF. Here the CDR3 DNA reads TGTGCCAGCAGCATTACCGTGAACTATGGCTACACCTTC.

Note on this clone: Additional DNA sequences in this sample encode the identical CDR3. CDR3 residues: CASSREGSTDTQYF. As DNA, the CDR3 is TGTGCCAGCAGCAGAGAGGGCAGCACAGATACGCAGTATTTT. The chain employs TRBV7-9 and TRBJ2-3, with TRBD2 as a possible D gene (5 bases). The CDR3 covers 14 residues. V was pared by 5 bases and J by 0 bases, with 9 bases between. Germline V gene sequence: CDR1 SEHNR, CDR2 FQNEAQ (reference sequence).